These T cell receptor beta chains were read from a single sample in a study of PD-L1 blockade in urothelial cancer. The protocol was immunoSEQ multiplex PCR, while the TCRdb copy is restricted to in-frame clones and leaves out a portion. Found here are tens of thousands of clones, under 90% of them singletons; the top ten hold 14%. Material: PBMCs, obtained around atezolizumab (anti-PD-L1) treatment. The receptors shown here come from a man aged 55 to 70 with urothelial cancer. Both conserved end residues are part of each CDR3. A D gene is named only where the DNA matches it firmly. Rows give clone size only sometimes, using once, few, many, or a class for an expanded clone.

TRBJ1-2	NA	TRBV30	TRBD1	CAWAGQGTEGYTF	TGTGCCTGGGCAGGACAGGGAACGGAGGGCTACACCTTC
TRBJ1-2	NA	TRBV2	TRBD1	CASSFDRENGYTF	TGTGCCAGCAGTTTCGACAGGGAGAATGGCTACACCTTC
TRBJ2-6	NA	TRBV28	NA	CATSRDSGANVLTF	TGTGCCACCAGCCGGGACTCTGGGGCCAACGTCCTGACTTTC
TRBJ2-1	NA	TRBV28	TRBD1	CASSLSPRTGTYNEQFF	TGTGCCAGCAGTTTATCCCCTAGGACAGGGACCTACAATGAGCAGTTCTTC
TRBJ2-3	NA	TRBV2	NA	CASSVLGSTDTQYF	TGTGCCAGCAGTGTTCTCGGGAGCACAGATACGCAGTATTTT
TRBJ1-5	NA	TRBV18	NA	CASSPRRGDQPQHF	TGTGCCAGCTCACCACGGAGGGGAGATCAGCCCCAGCATTTT
TRBJ2-7	NA	TRBV4-2	TRBD1	CASSHTGQTSYEQYF	TGTGCCAGCAGCCACACGGGACAGACCTCCTACGAGCAGTACTTC
TRBJ1-5	few	TRBV30	NA	CAWSSDDSQPQHF	TGTGCCTGGAGTTCCGACGACAGTCAGCCCCAGCATTTT
TRBJ1-2	NA	TRBV2	NA	CASTKGVYGYTF	TGTGCCAGCACAAAAGGGGTCTATGGCTACACCTTC
TRBJ2-2	once	TRBV2	TRBD2	CASMGLTTNTGELFF	TGTGCCAGCATGGGACTAACTACGAACACCGGGGAGCTGTTTTTT
TRBJ2-7	NA	TRBV29-1	NA	CSVSTRVSSYEQYF	TGCAGCGTTAGTACTCGGGTAAGCTCCTACGAGCAGTACTTC
TRBJ1-4	NA	TRBV2	TRBD1	CASSQRTGVEKLFF	TGTGCCAGCAGTCAAAGGACAGGGGTTGAAAAACTGTTTTTT
TRBJ2-2	NA	TRBV7-3	TRBD1	CASSYGTGGVLGTGELFF	TGTGCCAGCAGCTACGGGACAGGGGGCGTTTTAGGAACCGGGGAGCTGTTTTTT
TRBJ2-7	NA	TRBV29-1	TRBD2	CSVGAPSGSAYEQYF	TGCAGCGTGGGGGCGCCTAGCGGGAGCGCCTACGAGCAGTACTTC
TRBJ1-6	few	TRBV6-5	NA	CASSRDKRRSPLHF	TGTGCCAGCAGTCGGGACAAAAGGAGATCACCCCTCCACTTT
TRBJ2-1	NA	TRBV19	NA	CASSIRDYNEQFF	TGTGCCAGTAGTATCCGAGATTACAATGAGCAGTTCTTC
TRBJ2-1	NA	TRBV5-1	TRBD2	CASSLAGGGAFSSYNEQFF	TGCGCCAGCAGCTTGGCGGGCGGGGGGGCCTTTAGCTCCTACAATGAGCAGTTCTTC
TRBJ1-2	NA	TRBV27	NA	CASSPGPGEGDRSYTF	TGTGCCAGCAGTCCGGGCCCAGGCGAAGGGGATAGGAGCTACACCTTC
TRBJ2-3	NA	TRBV6-5	NA	CASSYARVPTDTQYF	TGTGCCAGCAGTTACGCTAGAGTGCCCACAGATACGCAGTATTTT
TRBJ2-7	NA	TRBV23-1	NA	CASSQEQGTYEQYF	TGCGCCAGCAGTCAAGAACAGGGGACTTACGAGCAGTACTTC
TRBJ2-5	NA	TRBV7-9	TRBD2	CASSLVPSGVGETQYF	TGTGCCAGCAGCTTAGTCCCTAGCGGGGTTGGAGAGACCCAGTACTTC
TRBJ2-7	NA	TRBV7-9	NA	CASSRTTYEQYF	TGTGCCAGCAGCCGCACAACCTACGAGCAGTACTTC
TRBJ1-1	NA	TRBV5-4	NA	CASSLYWTEPTEAFF	TGTGCCAGCAGCTTGTATTGGACAGAGCCCACTGAAGCTTTCTTT
TRBJ2-7	NA	TRBV30	NA	CAWTLSYEQYF	TGTGCCTGGACCTTATCCTACGAGCAGTACTTC
TRBJ2-2	few	TRBV19	NA	CASRHMITGELFF	TGTGCCAGTAGACACATGATTACCGGGGAGCTGTTTTTT
TRBJ2-5	NA	TRBV19	NA	CASQHRGGETQYF	TGTGCCAGCCAACACAGGGGAGGAGAGACCCAGTACTTC
TRBJ1-3	once	TRBV5-6	TRBD1	CASSFRTGWSGNTIYF	TGTGCCAGCAGCTTTAGGACAGGGTGGTCTGGAAACACCATATATTTT
TRBJ2-3	NA	TRBV9	NA	CASSVGETATQYF	TGTGCCAGCAGCGTAGGTGAGACAGCTACGCAGTATTTT
TRBJ1-1	NA	TRBV6-1	TRBD1	CASSSQGVNTEAFF	TGTGCCAGCAGTTCACAGGGGGTGAACACTGAAGCTTTCTTT
TRBJ1-5	few	TRBV19	NA	CASSNALRNQPQHF	TGTGCCAGTAGTAACGCGCTTCGAAATCAGCCCCAGCATTTT
TRBJ1-2	NA	TRBV7-9	TRBD1	CASSLMGGQTNYGYTF	TGTGCCAGCAGCTTAATGGGGGGACAGACTAACTATGGCTACACCTTC
TRBJ2-7	NA	TRBV30	TRBD1	CAWSAGQGLREQYF	TGTGCCTGGAGTGCGGGACAGGGGTTGCGAGAGCAGTACTTC
TRBJ1-2	NA	TRBV30	NA	CAWSPQGPWGYTF	TGTGCCTGGAGTCCCCAGGGGCCGTGGGGCTACACCTTC
TRBJ2-2	NA	TRBV9	NA	CASTALAGSTGELFF	TGTGCCAGCACCGCTCTGGCGGGAAGCACCGGGGAGCTGTTTTTT
TRBJ2-7	NA	TRBV11-1	NA	CASSLPTRETEQYF	TGTGCCAGCAGCTTACCGACCCGGGAAACCGAGCAGTACTTC
TRBJ1-1	NA	TRBV19	NA	CASSIQLNTEAFF	TGTGCCAGTAGTATCCAATTGAACACTGAAGCTTTCTTT
TRBJ1-1	NA	TRBV6-5	NA	CASSSPGGGEAFF	TGTGCCAGCAGTTCCCCCGGGGGTGGTGAAGCTTTCTTT
TRBJ1-5	NA	TRBV21-1	NA	CASSKRGGKGEPQHF	TGTGCCAGCAGCAAACGGGGGGGAAAGGGGGAGCCCCAGCATTTT
TRBJ2-7	NA	TRBV30	TRBD1	CAWRDRAEQYF	TGTGCCTGGAGGGACAGGGCCGAGCAGTACTTC
TRBJ1-1	few	TRBV29-1	TRBD1	CSALHRGWRMNTEAFF	TGCAGCGCCCTCCACAGGGGTTGGCGAATGAACACTGAAGCTTTCTTT
TRBJ2-1	NA	TRBV11-2	TRBD2	CASSLVSGGYNEQFF	TGTGCCAGCAGCTTAGTTAGCGGGGGGTACAATGAGCAGTTCTTC
TRBJ2-5	NA	TRBV6-6	TRBD2	CASSPRGTPGGETQYF	TGTGCCAGCAGTCCCCGGGGGACCCCCGGGGGGGAGACCCAGTACTTC
TRBJ1-3	NA	TRBV5-1	NA	CASSLEGRGSGNTIYF	TGCGCCAGCAGCTTGGAAGGCCGGGGCTCTGGAAACACCATATATTTT
TRBJ2-5	NA	TRBV4-1	TRBD1	CASSQVEQGIGETQYF	TGCGCCAGCAGCCAAGTTGAACAGGGGATAGGGGAGACCCAGTACTTC
TRBJ1-2	NA	TRBV7-8	TRBD1	CASSFSDRANYGYTF	TGTGCCAGCAGCTTCTCCGACAGGGCTAACTATGGCTACACCTTC